This TCR beta chain came from a study of blood T cell repertoires in COVID-19 (dated by TCRdb to the early 2020s). For the study in its entirety: Collaborator samples came from the United States, Italy and Spain and covered acute and convalescent phases of COVID-19. The samples were drawn from the first 160 participants of the ongoing ImmuneRACE study and from roughly 1,300 subjects provided by 6 global collaborators. Where available, HLA class I and class II types were obtained from metadata supplied by the sample provider rather than from assay-based typing. Deeply sampled blood TCRbeta repertoires from subjects exposed to, actively infected with, or recovered from COVID-19 were included in the dataset. The material from the prospective study consisted of cDNA or gDNA derived from T cells, B-cell-depleted T cells, or PBMCs. The repertoires were released in a freely available public database intended as a resource for research on the immune response to SARS-CoV-2. Nearly every sample came with metadata listing a de-identified subject ID, COVID-19 status, age in years and sex. Summary of the overall study and its limitations: Clinical and demographic metadata were provided uncurated, with the amount varying by source and participant.

TCRbeta CDR3 regions were amplified from genomic DNA by means of the immunoSEQ Assay, a bias-controlled multiplex PCR. Processing in the source paper ran as follows. The number of nucleated cells in each sample was estimated by amplification of reference gene primers within the assay. To quantify the absolute abundance of each unique TCRbeta CDR3 rearrangement, sequence reads were collapsed and filtered. For each sample, productive Simpson clonality was calculated as the square root of Simpson's diversity index over productive rearrangements. TCRdb carries this immuneACCESS record with in-frame sequences only. Its versions omit some clonotypes, under half of them owing to an unresolved V gene in the studies checked, with the rest unexplained. V and J calls and clone size are copied from that table; D and trimming were computed from the DNA. The sample has approximately 67,000 clones on record, approximately 79% of them singletons. The biggest ten clones account for 6.6% of the sample.

Whole blood was collected in K2EDTA tubes by collaborating institutions according to the institutions' own protocols. For TCRbeta analysis, collaborator samples were shipped as frozen whole blood, as isolated PBMCs, or as DNA extracted from either sample type. The CDR3 goes from the cysteine to the phenylalanine over 14 residues. Just CDR3 DNA is preserved here, 42 bases in frame from base 1. CDR1 is given as MNHEY and CDR2 as SMNVEV, both from the germline V gene (reference sequence). Trimming accounts for 5 bases at V and 6 bases at J, while the number of junction bases matched to no gene is 5. With regard to this clone: Its antigen remains unidentified. No per-base quality is available; no much larger clone lies one base away.

Sequencing used peripheral blood. This receptor chain uses TRBV27 and TRBJ2-2; TRBD1 fits 8 bases in the junction. The TCR sequence derives from a man aged 60 to 75 with acute or convalescent COVID-19. For the CDR3, the sequence is CASSPGTGPGELFF. The base sequence is TGTGCCAGCAGTCCGGGGACAGGCCCCGGGGAGCTGTTTTTT.